This TCR beta chain was observed in a study of control samples from healthy donors and cancer patients. The CDR3 is 13 residues long. Germline V lookup: CDR1 SEHNR, CDR2 FQNEAQ (reference sequence). The ends were cut back, 5 bases at V and 1 base at J, with 8 bases in the middle. Libraries were prepared by immunoSEQ multiplex PCR; TCRdb keeps only in-frame clonotypes and omits some of them. There are approximately 100,000 clones in the sample; about 89% occur only once, and around 17% lies in the top ten. The origin of this receptor is a woman in her forties or fifties in good health. Sequenced sample: blood. The chain is built from TRBV7-9 and TRBJ1-1; D call uncertain. CDR3: CASSPFPNTEAFF. CDR3 sequence (DNA): TGTGCCAGCAGCCCGTTTCCGAACACTGAAGCTTTCTTT.